This entry concerns a single TCR beta chain. As yet, its antigen is unknown. One junction end disagrees with the germline gene, perhaps due to a read error. The data were obtained in a study of cytomegalovirus exposure and HLA in healthy donors. Broader study findings: Most of the TCR beta V segments (in an earlier analysis) were productive either about 90% or about 30% of the time. For presence/absence analyses, sequencing depth was assumed to be roughly uniform across donors. Published work reported that the classifier diagnosed cytomegalovirus status with high specificity and sensitivity. About 180 TCR beta chains were listed as cytomegalovirus-associated.

In germline, CDR1 is SEHNR, CDR2 FQNEAQ (reference sequence). CDR3 length: 15 residues. PCR primers comprised 60 Vbeta and 13 Jbeta primers. This table comes from immunoSEQ multiplex PCR, and its TCRdb copy is limited to in-frame clones, with some not included. This table holds 170,000 or so clones, 70% to 80% found once. The chain couples TRBV7-9 to TRBJ1-5, with no clear D. The sequencing sample was made of PBMCs. This clonotype was obtained from a male donor in good health and CMV-seronegative. DNA for the CDR3: TGTTCCAGCAGCTTAGCTGGGAGAGATAATCAGCCCCAGCATTTT. Amino acid sequence: CSSSLAGRDNQPQHF.